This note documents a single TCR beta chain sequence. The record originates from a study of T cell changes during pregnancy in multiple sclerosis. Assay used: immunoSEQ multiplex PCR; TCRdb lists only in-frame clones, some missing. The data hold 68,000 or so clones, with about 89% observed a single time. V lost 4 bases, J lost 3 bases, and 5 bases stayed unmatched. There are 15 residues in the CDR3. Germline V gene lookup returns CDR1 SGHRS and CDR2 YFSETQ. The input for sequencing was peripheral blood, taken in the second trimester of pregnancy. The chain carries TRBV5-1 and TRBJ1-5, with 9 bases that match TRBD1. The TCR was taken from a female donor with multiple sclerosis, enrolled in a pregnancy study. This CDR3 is CASSPGTGYNQPQHF. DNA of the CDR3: TGCGCCAGCAGCCCCGGGACAGGGTACAATCAGCCCCAGCATTTT.